This T cell receptor beta chain emerged from a study of CD8+ T cells in alopecia areata. General observations from the study: Clonality in the scalp and expanded CD8+ clones ranked among the top 100 were significantly decreased by tofacitinib. Alopecia totalis/universalis scalp especially showed more expanded CD8+ clones than normal scalp.

RNA, once extracted, was reverse transcribed into cDNA for use as the sequencing template. The repertoire was sequenced with immunoSEQ multiplex PCR; TCRdb's copy has only in-frame clones and lacks some. The table includes hundreds of thousands of clones, about 60% detected once. CDR3 size: 12 residues. The germline V gene encodes CDR1 MNHEY and CDR2 SMNVEV (reference sequence). V lost 6 bases and J lost 5, with 8 bases in between. Of note for this clone: The antigen is unknown.

Treatment in this sample: oral pan-JAK inhibitor, 5-10 mg twice daily. Collected material from alopecia areata patients comprised lesional scalp punch biopsies and peripheral blood. The sequenced sample was CD4+ T cells sorted from blood, obtained around week 52, from a patient treated with tofacitinib. This clonotype was obtained from a human donor with alopecia areata. The chain uses TRBV27 and TRBJ1-5, with unresolved D. This CDR3 reads CASRGGHQPQHF. The CDR3 region has the DNA TGTGCCAGCAGAGGAGGGCATCAGCCCCAGCATTTT.